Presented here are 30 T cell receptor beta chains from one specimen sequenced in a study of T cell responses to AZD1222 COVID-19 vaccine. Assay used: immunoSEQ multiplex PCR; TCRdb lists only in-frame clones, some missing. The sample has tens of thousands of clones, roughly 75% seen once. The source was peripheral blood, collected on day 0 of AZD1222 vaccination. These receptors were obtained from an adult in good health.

In DNA form, the CDR3 reads TGTGCCAGCAGCTGGGGGAGTACCTACGAGCAGTACTTC. The encoded protein is CASSWGSTYEQYF. The gene calls are TRBV5-4 and TRBJ2-7, with D possibly being TRBD1 or TRBD2 (5 bases each). Germline V gives CDR1 SGHNT, CDR2 YYREEE (reference sequence). The CDR3 runs 13 residues. V was cut by 3 bases and J by 2 bases, with 9 bases left in between.

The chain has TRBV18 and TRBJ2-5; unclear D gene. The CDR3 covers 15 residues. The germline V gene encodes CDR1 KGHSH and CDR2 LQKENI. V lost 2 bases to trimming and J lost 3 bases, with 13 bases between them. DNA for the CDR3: TGTGCCAGCTCACCAACATGGACGGAAAAAGAGACCCAGTACTTC. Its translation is CASSPTWTEKETQYF.

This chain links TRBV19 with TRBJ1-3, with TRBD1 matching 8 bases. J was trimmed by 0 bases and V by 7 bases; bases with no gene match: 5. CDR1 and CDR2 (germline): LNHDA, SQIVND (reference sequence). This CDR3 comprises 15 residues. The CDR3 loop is CASNSDRDSGNTIYF. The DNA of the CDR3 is TGTGCCAGTAACTCGGACAGGGACTCTGGAAACACCATATATTTT.

Here the CDR3 DNA reads TGTGCCAGCAGCTTACATACCGGGGAGCTGTTTTTT. Encoded protein: CASSLHTGELFF. The rearrangement links TRBV3-1 (or the pseudogene TRBV3-2) to TRBJ2-2; the D is unclear. CDR1 and CDR2 (germline): LGHDT, YNNKEL (reference sequence). V lost 5 bases, J lost 5 bases, and 6 bases lay in between. The CDR3 loop spans 12 amino acids.

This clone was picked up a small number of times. CDR3 DNA: TGTGCCAGCAGCCCTTTTGGGGGCGAGCAGTACTTC. It codes for CASSPFGGEQYF. The chain couples TRBV11-2 to TRBJ2-7; D tentatively reads TRBD1 or TRBD2 (5 bases each). V lost 5 bases to trimming and J lost 6 bases, with 11 bases between them. The CDR3 spans 12 residues. Germline CDR1 is SGHAT and CDR2 is FQNNGV.

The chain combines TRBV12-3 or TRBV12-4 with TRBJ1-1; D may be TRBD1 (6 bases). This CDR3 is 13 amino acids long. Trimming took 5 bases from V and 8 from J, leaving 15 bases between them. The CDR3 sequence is CASSPVRGGEAFF. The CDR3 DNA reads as TGTGCCAGCAGTCCAGTCAGGGGTGGAGAAGCTTTCTTT.

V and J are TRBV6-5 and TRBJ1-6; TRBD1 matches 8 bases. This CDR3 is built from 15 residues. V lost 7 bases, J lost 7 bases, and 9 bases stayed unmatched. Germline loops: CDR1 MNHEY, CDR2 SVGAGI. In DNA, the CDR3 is TGTGCCAGCAAACTCCAGGGGGCAGGGAATTCACCCCTCCACTTT. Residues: CASKLQGAGNSPLHF.

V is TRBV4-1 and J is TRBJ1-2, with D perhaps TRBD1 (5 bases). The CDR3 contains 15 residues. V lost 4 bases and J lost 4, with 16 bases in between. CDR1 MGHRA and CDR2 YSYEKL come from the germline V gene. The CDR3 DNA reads TGCGCCAGCAGCCCGGGACTTCCTGGAGGCTATGGCTACACCTTC. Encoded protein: CASSPGLPGGYGYTF.

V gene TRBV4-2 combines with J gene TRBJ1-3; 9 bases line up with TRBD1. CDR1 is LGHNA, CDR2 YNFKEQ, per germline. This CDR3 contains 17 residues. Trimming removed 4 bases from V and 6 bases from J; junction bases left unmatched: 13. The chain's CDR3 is CASSRMSPGQGINTIYF. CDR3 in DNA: TGTGCCAGCAGCCGAATGTCGCCGGGACAGGGCATAAACACCATATATTTT.

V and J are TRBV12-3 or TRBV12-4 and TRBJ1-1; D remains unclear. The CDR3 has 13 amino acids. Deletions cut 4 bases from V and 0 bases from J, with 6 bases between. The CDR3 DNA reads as TGTGCCAGCAGTTCAAAGCTGAACACTGAAGCTTTCTTT. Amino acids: CASSSKLNTEAFF.

CDR3 sequence (DNA): TGTGCCAGCAGCTTTGGAGGGGGAGAGACCCAGTACTTC. As protein: CASSFGGGETQYF. The chain couples TRBV7-3 to TRBJ2-5, with D perhaps being TRBD1 or TRBD2 (6 bases each). The V gene's germline CDR1 is SGHTA and CDR2 FQGTGA. The ends were cut back, 3 bases at V and 4 bases at J, with 9 bases in the middle. The CDR3 length is 13 residues.

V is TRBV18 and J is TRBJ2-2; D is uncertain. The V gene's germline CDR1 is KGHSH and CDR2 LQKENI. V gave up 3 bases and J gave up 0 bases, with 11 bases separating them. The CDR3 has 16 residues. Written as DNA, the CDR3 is TGTGCCAGCTCACCGTGGCAGGACGCGAACACCGGGGAGCTGTTTTTT. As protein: CASSPWQDANTGELFF.

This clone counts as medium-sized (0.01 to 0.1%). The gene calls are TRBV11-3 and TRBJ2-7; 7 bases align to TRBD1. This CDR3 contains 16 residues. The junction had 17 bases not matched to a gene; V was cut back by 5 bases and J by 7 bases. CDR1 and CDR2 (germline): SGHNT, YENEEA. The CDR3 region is CASSKYPGQFIPEQYF. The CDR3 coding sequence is TGTGCCAGCAGCAAGTACCCGGGACAGTTCATACCAGAGCAGTACTTC.

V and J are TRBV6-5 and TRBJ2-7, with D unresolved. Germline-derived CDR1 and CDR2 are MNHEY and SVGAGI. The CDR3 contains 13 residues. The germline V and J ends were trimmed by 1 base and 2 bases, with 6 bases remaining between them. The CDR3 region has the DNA TGTGCCAGCAGTTACTTCCTAACCTACGAGCAGTACTTC. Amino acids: CASSYFLTYEQYF.

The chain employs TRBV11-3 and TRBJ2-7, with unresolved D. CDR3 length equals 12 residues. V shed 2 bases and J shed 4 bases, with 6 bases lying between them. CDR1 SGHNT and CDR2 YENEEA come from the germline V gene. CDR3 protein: CASSLFPYEQYF. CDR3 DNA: TGTGCCAGCAGCTTATTTCCTTACGAGCAGTACTTC.

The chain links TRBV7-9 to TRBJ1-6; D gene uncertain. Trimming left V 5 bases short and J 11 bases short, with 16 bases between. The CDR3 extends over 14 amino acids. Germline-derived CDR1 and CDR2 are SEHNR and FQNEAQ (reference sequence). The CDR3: CASSPLGPVAPLHF. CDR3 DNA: TGTGCCAGCAGCCCCCTCGGACCGGTGGCACCCCTCCACTTT. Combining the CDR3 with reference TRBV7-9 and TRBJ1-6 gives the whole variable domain DTGVSQNPRHKITKRGQNVTFRCDPISEHNRLYWYRQTLGQGPEFLTYFQNEAQLEKSRLLSDRFSAERPKGSFSTLEIQRTEQGDSAMYLCASSPLGPVAPLHFGNGTRLTVT.

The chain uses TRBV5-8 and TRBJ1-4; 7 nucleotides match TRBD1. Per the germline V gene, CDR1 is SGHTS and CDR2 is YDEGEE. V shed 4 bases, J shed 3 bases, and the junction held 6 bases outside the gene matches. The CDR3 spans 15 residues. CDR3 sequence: CASSRGDRSNEKLFF. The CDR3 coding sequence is TGTGCCAGCAGCAGGGGGGACAGATCTAATGAAAAACTGTTTTTT.

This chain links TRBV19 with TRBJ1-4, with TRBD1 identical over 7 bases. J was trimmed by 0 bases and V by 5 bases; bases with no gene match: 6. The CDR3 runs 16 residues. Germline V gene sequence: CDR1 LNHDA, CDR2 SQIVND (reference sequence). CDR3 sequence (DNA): TGTGCCAGTAGTTCCCCCGGACAGGCAACTAATGAAAAACTGTTTTTT. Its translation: CASSSPGQATNEKLFF.

Written as DNA, the CDR3 is TGCAGCGCTATTAGCGGGGGGTCGACCCAGTACTTC. It codes for CSAISGGSTQYF. The chain carries TRBV29-1 and TRBJ2-5; 10 positions agree with TRBD2. Germline-derived CDR1 and CDR2 are SQVTM and ANQGSEA. V lost 7 bases, J lost 7 bases, and 6 bases stayed unmatched. The CDR3 totals 12 residues.

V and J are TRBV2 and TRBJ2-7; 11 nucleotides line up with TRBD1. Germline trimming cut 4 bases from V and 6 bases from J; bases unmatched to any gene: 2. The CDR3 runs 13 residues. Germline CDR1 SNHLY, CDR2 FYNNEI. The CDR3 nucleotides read TGTGCCAGCAGTGGGACAGGGGGCGTCGAGCAGTACTTC. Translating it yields CASSGTGGVEQYF.

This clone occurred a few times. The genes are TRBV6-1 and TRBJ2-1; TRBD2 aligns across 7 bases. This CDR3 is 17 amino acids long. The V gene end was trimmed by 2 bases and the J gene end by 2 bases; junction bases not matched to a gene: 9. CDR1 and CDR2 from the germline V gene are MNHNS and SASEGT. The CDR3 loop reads CASSEIVGAGAYNEQFF. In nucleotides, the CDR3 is TGTGCCAGCAGTGAAATAGTTGGGGCGGGGGCCTACAATGAGCAGTTCTTC.

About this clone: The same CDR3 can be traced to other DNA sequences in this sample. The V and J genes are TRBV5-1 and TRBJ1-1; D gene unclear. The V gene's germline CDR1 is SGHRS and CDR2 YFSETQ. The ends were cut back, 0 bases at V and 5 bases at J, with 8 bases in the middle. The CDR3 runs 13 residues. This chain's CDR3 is CASSLGRETEAFF. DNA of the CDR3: TGCGCCAGCAGCTTGGGTCGGGAAACTGAAGCTTTCTTT.

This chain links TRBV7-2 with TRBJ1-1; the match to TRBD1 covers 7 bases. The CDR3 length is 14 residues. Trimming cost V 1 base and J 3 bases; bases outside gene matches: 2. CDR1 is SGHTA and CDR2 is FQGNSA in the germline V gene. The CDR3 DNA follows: TGTGCCAGCAGCTTAGTGGGGACAGACACTGAAGCTTTCTTT. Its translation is CASSLVGTDTEAFF.

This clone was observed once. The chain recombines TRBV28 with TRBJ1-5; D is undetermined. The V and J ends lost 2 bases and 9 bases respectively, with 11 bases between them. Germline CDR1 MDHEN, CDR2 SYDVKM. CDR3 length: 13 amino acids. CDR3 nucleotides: TGTGCCAGCAGTTTAAGCCGCTTGAGGCCCCAGCATTTT. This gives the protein CASSLSRLRPQHF.

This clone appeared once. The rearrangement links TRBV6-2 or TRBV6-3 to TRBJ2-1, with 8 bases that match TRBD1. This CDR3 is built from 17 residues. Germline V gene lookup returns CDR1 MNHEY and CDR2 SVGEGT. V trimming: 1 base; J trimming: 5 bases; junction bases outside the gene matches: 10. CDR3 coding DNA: TGTGCCAGCAGTTACTTCCTTGGACAGGGAACACACAATGAGCAGTTCTTC. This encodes CASSYFLGQGTHNEQFF.

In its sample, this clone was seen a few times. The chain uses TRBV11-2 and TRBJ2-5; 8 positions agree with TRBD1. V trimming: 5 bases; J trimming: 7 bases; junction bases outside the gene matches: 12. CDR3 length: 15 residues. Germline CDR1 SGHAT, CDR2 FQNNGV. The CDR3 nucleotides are TGTGCCAGCAGCCGATTAGGACAGGGAGAGCCGACCCAGTACTTC. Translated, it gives CASSRLGQGEPTQYF.

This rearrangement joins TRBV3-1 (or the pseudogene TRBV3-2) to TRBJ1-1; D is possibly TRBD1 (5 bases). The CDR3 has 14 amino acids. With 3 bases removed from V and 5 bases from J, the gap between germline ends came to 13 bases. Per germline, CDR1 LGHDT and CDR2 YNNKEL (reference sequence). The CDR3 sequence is CASSQQGGSTEAFF. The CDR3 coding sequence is TGTGCCAGCAGCCAGCAGGGAGGGAGTACTGAAGCTTTCTTT.

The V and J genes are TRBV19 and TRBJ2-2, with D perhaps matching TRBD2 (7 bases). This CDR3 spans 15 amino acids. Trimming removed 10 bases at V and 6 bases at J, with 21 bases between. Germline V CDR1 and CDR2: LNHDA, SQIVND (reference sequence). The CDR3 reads CANRVGGAGAGELFF. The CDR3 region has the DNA TGTGCCAACAGGGTGGGAGGGGCCGGAGCCGGGGAGCTGTTTTTT.

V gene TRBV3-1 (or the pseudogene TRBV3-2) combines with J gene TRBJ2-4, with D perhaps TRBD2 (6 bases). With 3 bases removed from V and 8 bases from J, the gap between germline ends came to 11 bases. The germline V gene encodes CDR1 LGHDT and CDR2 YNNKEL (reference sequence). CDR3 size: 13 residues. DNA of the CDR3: TGTGCCAGCAGCCAGCACGGAGGGGACATTCAGTACTTC. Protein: CASSQHGGDIQYF.

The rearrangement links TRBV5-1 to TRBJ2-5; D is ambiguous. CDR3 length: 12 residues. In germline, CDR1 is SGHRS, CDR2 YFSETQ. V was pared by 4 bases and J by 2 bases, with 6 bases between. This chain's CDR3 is CASSEPQETQYF. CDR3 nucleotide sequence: TGCGCCAGCAGCGAACCACAAGAGACCCAGTACTTC.